A selection of T cell receptor beta chains follows, all from one sample in a study of blood T cells in healthy people across ages. TCRdb used MiXCR to reprocess the 5' RACE reads, holding one entry per CDR3 protein. Of about 1.1 million distinct CDR3 sequences detected, roughly two fifths appear once; the ten largest clones hold around 14%. The sequencing input was blood. The receptor source for this set is a man aged 18 to 29 in good health. The CDR3 runs from the conserved cysteine through the conserved F or W. A D gene is named only where the DNA matches it firmly. Where a row states a size, it is once, few, many or the class of an expanded clone; other rows omit it.

d_call	v_call	j_call	clone_size	cdr3_aa	cdr3_nt
TRBD1	TRBV5-4	TRBJ1-6	NA	CASRGTGDSPLHF	TGTGCCAGCAGGGGGACAGGGGATTCACCCCTCCACTTT
TRBD1	TRBV24-1	TRBJ2-2	NA	CATSDHDRGHANTGELFF	TGTGCCACCAGTGACCATGACAGGGGGCACGCGAACACCGGGGAGCTGTTTTTT
NA	TRBV4-2	TRBJ1-2	NA	CASSQPTDNYGYTF	TGTGCCAGCAGCCAACCAACAGACAACTATGGCTACACCTTC
TRBD1	TRBV10-3	TRBJ2-5	few	CAINMDRDQETQYF	TGTGCCATCAACATGGACAGGGACCAAGAGACCCAGTACTTC
TRBD1	TRBV20-1	TRBJ2-1	NA	CSAYGQGTINEQFF	TGCAGTGCTTACGGACAGGGGACAATAAATGAGCAGTTCTTC
TRBD2	TRBV3-1	TRBJ2-1	few	CASSHTGTSGGVNEQFF	TGTGCCAGCAGCCATACTGGGACTAGCGGGGGGGTAAATGAGCAGTTCTTC
NA	TRBV29-1	TRBJ1-1	NA	CSVGGRDTEAFF	TGCAGCGTTGGAGGACGGGACACTGAAGCTTTCTTT
NA	TRBV2	TRBJ1-5	few	CASSDRLSDQPQHF	TGTGCCAGCAGTGACAGGTTATCAGATCAGCCCCAGCATTTT
NA	TRBV6-2/TRBV6-3	TRBJ2-7	NA	CASSYSGGYYEQYF	TGTGCCAGCAGTTACTCGGGAGGATACTACGAGCAGTACTTC
NA	TRBV7-2	TRBJ1-2	NA	CASSSAGALPGYTF	TGTGCCAGCAGCTCGGCCGGGGCTCTTCCTGGCTACACCTTC
NA	TRBV20-1	TRBJ2-7	NA	CSARDGSGGNEQYF	TGCAGTGCTAGAGATGGTTCGGGCGGCAATGAGCAGTACTTC
NA	TRBV14	TRBJ2-3	NA	CASSHPGYADTQYF	TGTGCCAGCAGCCATCCCGGGTATGCAGATACGCAGTATTTT
TRBD2	TRBV5-1	TRBJ2-1	NA	CASGGGTTSGFGSYNEQFF	TGCGCCAGCGGGGGAGGGACGACTAGCGGGTTTGGCTCCTACAATGAGCAGTTCTTC
NA	TRBV2	TRBJ2-1	few	CASSWGDLYNEQFF	TGTGCCAGCAGTTGGGGGGACCTCTACAATGAGCAGTTCTTC
NA	TRBV18	TRBJ2-2	NA	CASSPIGQRNTGELFF	TGTGCCAGCTCACCAATCGGTCAGCGGAACACCGGGGAGCTGTTTTTT
NA	TRBV7-8	TRBJ2-7	NA	CASSSNAGASYEQYF	TGTGCCAGCAGCTCAAACGCGGGGGCCTCCTACGAGCAGTACTTC
NA	TRBV4-1	TRBJ2-3	NA	CASSQELGTQYF	TGCGCCAGCAGCCAAGAACTAGGTACGCAGTATTTT
NA	TRBV20-1	TRBJ1-1	NA	CSASGQYNTEAFF	TGCAGTGCCTCCGGACAGTATAACACTGAAGCTTTCTTT
NA	TRBV6-2/TRBV6-3	TRBJ2-1	few	CASSSLATAYNEQFF	TGTGCCAGCAGTTCTCTGGCGACGGCCTACAATGAGCAGTTCTTC
TRBD2	TRBV20-1	TRBJ2-3	NA	CSATSGGSTGTQYF	TGCAGTGCAACTAGCGGGGGTAGCACAGGTACGCAGTATTTT
NA	TRBV27	TRBJ1-2	few	CASSLSISLGYGYTF	TGTGCCAGCAGTTTATCGATTAGTTTAGGGTATGGCTACACCTTC
NA	TRBV6-2/TRBV6-3	TRBJ2-7	few	CASSYSKIGGVNYEQYF	TGTGCCAGCAGTTACTCGAAGATTGGAGGGGTTAACTACGAGCAGTACTTC
TRBD1	TRBV6-1	TRBJ1-6	NA	CASSLGDRQNSPLHF	TGTGCCAGCAGCCTCGGGGACAGGCAGAATTCACCCCTCCACTTT
NA	TRBV16	TRBJ1-1	NA	CASSQSANAGAFF	TGTGCCAGCAGCCAATCAGCGAACGCGGGAGCTTTCTTT
NA	TRBV11-2	TRBJ1-4	NA	CASSLDWGREKLFF	TGTGCCAGCAGCTTAGATTGGGGTCGTGAAAAACTGTTTTTT
NA	TRBV20-1	TRBJ2-1	NA	CSATTTAKPNNEQFF	TGCAGTGCAACCACGACAGCTAAACCCAACAATGAGCAGTTCTTC
NA	TRBV28	TRBJ2-1	NA	CASSLSLSGSRNEQFF	TGTGCCAGCAGTTTATCCCTGAGCGGATCCCGCAATGAGCAGTTCTTC
TRBD2	TRBV20-1	TRBJ2-3	NA	CSARGLAGGSQWADTQYF	TGCAGTGCTCGGGGACTAGCGGGGGGCTCGCAGTGGGCAGATACGCAGTATTTT
TRBD1	TRBV29-1	TRBJ2-7	few	CSAPGQGAGSSYNEQYF	TGCAGCGCCCCGGGACAGGGAGCGGGAAGCTCCTACAATGAGCAGTACTTC
TRBD1	TRBV25-1	TRBJ2-2	NA	CASSHMGQPRFF	TGTGCCAGCAGCCACATGGGACAGCCTCGGTTTTTT
NA	TRBV29-1	TRBJ2-5	NA	CSASLLSIETQYF	TGCAGCGCCTCCCTCCTCAGCATAGAGACCCAGTACTTC
NA	TRBV6-2/TRBV6-3	TRBJ2-3	few	CASSYRGHRGLGGTDTQYF	TGTGCCAGCAGTTACCGGGGGCACAGGGGCTTGGGTGGCACAGATACGCAGTATTTT
NA	TRBV20-1	TRBJ1-2	NA	CSASYDGTNSGYTF	TGCAGTGCTAGCTACGATGGGACTAACTCTGGCTACACCTTC
NA	TRBV5-1	TRBJ1-1	NA	CASSLQNFQATEAFF	TGCGCCAGCAGCTTACAGAATTTTCAGGCCACTGAAGCTTTCTTT
NA	TRBV2	TRBJ2-3	NA	CASSWTASRDTQYF	TGTGCCAGCAGTTGGACAGCCAGCAGAGATACGCAGTATTTT